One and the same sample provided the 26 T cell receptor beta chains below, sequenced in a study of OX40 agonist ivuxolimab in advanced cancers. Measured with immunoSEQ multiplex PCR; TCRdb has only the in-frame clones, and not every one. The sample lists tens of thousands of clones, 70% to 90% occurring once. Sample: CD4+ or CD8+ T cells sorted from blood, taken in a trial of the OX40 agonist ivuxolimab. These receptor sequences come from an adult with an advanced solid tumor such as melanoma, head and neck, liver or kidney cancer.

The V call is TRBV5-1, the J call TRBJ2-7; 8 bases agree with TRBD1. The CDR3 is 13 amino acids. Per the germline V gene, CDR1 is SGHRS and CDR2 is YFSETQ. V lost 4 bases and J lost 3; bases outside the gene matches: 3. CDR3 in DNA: TGCGCCAGCAGCGAGGACAGGGTCTACGAGCAGTACTTC. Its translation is CASSEDRVYEQYF.

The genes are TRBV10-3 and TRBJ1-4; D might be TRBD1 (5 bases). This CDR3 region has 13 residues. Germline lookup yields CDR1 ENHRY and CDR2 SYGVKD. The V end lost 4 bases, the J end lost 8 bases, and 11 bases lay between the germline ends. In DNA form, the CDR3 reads TGTGCCATCAGTGGAGGGGCGGGGGAAAAACTGTTTTTT. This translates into CAISGGAGEKLFF.

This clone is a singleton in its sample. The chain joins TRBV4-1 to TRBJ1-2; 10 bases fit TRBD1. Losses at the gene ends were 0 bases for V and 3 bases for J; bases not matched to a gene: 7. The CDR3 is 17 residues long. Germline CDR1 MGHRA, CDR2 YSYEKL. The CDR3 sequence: CASSQDRTGTGDYGYTF. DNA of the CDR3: TGCGCCAGCAGCCAAGATCGGACCGGGACAGGGGACTATGGCTACACCTTC.

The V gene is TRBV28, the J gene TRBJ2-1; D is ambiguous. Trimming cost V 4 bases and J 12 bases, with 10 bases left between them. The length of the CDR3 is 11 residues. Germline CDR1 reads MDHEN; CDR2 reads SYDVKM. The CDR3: CASSYKAMQFF. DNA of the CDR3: TGTGCCAGCAGTTACAAGGCCATGCAGTTCTTC.

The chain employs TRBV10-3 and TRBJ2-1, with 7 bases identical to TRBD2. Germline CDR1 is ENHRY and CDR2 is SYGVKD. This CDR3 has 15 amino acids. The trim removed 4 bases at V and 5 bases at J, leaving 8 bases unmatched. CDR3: CAISGGTNSNNEQFF. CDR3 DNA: TGTGCCATCAGTGGTGGGACTAACTCTAACAATGAGCAGTTCTTC.

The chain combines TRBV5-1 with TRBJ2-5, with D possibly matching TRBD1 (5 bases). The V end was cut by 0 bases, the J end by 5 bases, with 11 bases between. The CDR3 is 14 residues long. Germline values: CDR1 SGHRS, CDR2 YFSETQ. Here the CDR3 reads CASSLEGAGETQYF. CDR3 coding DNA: TGCGCCAGCAGCTTGGAAGGGGCTGGGGAGACCCAGTACTTC.

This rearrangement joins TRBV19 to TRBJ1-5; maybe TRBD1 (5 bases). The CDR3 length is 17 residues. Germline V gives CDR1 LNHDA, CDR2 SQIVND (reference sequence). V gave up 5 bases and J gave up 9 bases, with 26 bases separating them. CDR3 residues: CASSPPRPGTGGRPQHF. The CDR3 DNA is TGTGCCAGTAGTCCACCTAGACCCGGCACAGGAGGGCGGCCCCAGCATTTT.

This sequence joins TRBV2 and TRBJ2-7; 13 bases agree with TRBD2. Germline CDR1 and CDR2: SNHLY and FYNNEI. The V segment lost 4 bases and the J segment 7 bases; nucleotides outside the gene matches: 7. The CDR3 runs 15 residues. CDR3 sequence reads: CASSALRLAGGEQYF. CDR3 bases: TGTGCCAGCAGTGCGTTGAGACTAGCGGGGGGAGAGCAGTACTTC.

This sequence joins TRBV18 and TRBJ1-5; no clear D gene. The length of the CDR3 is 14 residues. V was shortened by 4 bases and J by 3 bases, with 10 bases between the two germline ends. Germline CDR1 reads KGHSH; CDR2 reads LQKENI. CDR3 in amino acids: CASSLSGSNQPQHF. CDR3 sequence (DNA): TGTGCCAGCTCACTTTCAGGTTCCAATCAGCCCCAGCATTTT.

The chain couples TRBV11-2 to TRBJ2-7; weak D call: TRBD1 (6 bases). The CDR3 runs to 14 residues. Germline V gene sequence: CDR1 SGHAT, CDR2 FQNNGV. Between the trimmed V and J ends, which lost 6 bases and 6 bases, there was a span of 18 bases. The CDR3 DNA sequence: TGTGCCAGCAGTCAAACCGGGACATGGGGCGAGCAGTACTTC. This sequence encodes CASSQTGTWGEQYF.

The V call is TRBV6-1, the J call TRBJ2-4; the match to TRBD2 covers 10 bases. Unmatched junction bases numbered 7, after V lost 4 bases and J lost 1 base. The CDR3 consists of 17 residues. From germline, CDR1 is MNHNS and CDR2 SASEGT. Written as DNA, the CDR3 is TGTGCCAGCAGTGCGTCTAGCGGGAGTGTCGCCAAAAACATTCAGTACTTC. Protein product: CASSASSGSVAKNIQYF.

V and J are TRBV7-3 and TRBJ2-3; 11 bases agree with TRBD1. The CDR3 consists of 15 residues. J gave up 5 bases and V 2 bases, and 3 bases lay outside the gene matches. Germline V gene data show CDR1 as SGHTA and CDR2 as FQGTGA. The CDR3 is CASSLSGTGGDTQYF. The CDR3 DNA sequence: TGTGCCAGCAGCTTATCGGGGACAGGGGGAGATACGCAGTATTTT.

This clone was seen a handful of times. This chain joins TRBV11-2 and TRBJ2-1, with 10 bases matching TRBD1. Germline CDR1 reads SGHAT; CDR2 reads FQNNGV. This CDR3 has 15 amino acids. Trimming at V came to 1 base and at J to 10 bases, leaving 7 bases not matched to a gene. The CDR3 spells CASSLGQGAPREQFF. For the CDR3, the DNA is TGTGCCAGCAGCTTAGGACAGGGGGCTCCTAGAGAGCAGTTCTTC.

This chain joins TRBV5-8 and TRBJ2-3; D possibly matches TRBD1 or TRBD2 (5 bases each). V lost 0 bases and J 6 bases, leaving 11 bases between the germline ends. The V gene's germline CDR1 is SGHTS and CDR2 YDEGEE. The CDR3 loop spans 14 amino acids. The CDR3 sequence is CASSLAVGEDTQYF. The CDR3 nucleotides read TGTGCCAGCAGCTTGGCGGTGGGGGAGGATACGCAGTATTTT.

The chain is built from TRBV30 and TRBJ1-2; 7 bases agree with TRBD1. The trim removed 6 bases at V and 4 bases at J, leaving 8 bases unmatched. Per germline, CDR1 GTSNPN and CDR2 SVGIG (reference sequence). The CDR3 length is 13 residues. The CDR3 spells CACNTGVGYGYTF. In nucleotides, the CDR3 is TGTGCCTGTAATACAGGGGTTGGCTATGGCTACACCTTC.

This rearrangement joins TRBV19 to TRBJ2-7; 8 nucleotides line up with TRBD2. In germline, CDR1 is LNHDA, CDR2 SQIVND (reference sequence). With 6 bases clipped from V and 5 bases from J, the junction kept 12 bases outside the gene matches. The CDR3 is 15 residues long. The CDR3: CASSRGGRYFDEQYF. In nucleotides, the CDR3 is TGTGCCAGTAGCCGGGGGGGCAGGTACTTTGACGAGCAGTACTTC.

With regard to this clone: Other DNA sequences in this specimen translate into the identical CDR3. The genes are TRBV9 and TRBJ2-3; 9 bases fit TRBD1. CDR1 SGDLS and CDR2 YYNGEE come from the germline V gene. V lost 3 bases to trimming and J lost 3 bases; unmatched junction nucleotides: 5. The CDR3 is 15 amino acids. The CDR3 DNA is TGTGCCAGCAGCGCCAGACAGGGGGGAACAGATACGCAGTATTTT. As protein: CASSARQGGTDTQYF.

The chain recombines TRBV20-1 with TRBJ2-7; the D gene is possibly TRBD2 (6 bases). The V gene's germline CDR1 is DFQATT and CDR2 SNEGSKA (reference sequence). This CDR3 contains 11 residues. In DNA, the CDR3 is TGCTCGGTAGCGGCCGCCTACGAGCAGTACTTC. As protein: CSVAAAYEQYF.

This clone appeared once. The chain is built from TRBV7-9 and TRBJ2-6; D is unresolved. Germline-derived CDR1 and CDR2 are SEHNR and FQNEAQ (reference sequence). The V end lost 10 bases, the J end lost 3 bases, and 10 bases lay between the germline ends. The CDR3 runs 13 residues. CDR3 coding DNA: TGTGCCACCACCCCTGGTGGGGCCAACGTCCTGACTTTC. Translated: CATTPGGANVLTF.

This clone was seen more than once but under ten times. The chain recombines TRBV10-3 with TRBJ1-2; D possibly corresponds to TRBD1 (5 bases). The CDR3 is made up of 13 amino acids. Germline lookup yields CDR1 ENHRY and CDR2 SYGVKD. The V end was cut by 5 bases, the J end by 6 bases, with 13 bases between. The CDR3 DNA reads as TGTGCCATCAGTCCAGGGAATTGGGATGGCTACACCTTC. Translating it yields CAISPGNWDGYTF.

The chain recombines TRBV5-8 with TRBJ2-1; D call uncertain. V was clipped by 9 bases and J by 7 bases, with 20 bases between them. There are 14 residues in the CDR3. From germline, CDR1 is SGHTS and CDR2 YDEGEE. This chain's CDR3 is CATMAGYVGNEQFF. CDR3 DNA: TGTGCCACCATGGCCGGATACGTAGGGAATGAGCAGTTCTTC.

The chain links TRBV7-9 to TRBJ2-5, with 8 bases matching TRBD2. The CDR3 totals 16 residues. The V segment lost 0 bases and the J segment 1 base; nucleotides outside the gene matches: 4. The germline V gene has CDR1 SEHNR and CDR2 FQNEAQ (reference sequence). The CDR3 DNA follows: TGTGCCAGCAGCTTAGCGCGTAGCGGGATCCAAGAGACCCAGTACTTC. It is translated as CASSLARSGIQETQYF.

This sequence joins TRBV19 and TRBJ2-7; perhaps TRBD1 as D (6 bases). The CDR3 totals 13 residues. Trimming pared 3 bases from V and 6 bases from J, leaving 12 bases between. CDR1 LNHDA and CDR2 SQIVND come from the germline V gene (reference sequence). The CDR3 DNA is TGTGCCAGTAGTATGTTACAGGGTGGCGAGCAGTACTTC. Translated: CASSMLQGGEQYF.

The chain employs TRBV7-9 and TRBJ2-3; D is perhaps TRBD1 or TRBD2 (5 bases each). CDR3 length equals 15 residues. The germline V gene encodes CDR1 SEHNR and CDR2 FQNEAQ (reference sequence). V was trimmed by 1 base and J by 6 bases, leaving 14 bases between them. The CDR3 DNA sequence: TGTGCCAGCAGCTTAGAAGGGACGCCGACGGATACGCAGTATTTT. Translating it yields CASSLEGTPTDTQYF.

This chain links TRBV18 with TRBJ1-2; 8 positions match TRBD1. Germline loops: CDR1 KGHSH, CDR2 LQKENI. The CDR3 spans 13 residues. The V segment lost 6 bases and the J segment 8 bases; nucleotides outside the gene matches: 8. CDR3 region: CASSDQGARGYTF. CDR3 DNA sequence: TGTGCCAGCTCGGATCAGGGGGCGCGGGGCTACACCTTC.

The CDR3 spells CASSLPAVYHYTF. The DNA of the CDR3 is TGTGCCAGCAGTTTACCGGCAGTATACCACTACACCTTC. V usage is TRBV28 and J usage is TRBJ1-2, with D unresolved. The CDR3 has 13 amino acids. V shed 2 bases and J shed 10 bases, with 14 bases lying between them. The germline V gene encodes CDR1 MDHEN and CDR2 SYDVKM.